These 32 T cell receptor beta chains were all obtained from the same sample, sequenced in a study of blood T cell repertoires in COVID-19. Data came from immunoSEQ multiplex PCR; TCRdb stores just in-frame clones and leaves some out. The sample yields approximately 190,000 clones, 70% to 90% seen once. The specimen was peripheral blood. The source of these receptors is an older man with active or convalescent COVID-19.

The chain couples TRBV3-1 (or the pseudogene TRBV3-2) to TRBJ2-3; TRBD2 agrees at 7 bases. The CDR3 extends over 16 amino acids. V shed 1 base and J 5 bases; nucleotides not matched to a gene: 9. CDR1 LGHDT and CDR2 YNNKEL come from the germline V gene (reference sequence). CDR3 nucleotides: TGTGCCAGCAGCCAAGTAGGCCGGGGGGTGGAAGATACGCAGTATTTT. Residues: CASSQVGRGVEDTQYF.

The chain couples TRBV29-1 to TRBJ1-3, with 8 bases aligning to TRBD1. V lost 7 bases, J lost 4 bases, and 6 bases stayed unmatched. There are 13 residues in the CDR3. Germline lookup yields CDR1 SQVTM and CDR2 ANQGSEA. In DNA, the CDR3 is TGCAGCGCTCAGGGACAGGTGGGAAACACCATATATTTT. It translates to CSAQGQVGNTIYF.

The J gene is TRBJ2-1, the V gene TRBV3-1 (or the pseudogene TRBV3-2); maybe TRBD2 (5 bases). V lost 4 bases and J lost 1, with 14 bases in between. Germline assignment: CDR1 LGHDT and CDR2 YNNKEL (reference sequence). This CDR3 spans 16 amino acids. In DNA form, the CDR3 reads TGTGCCAGCAGCCTCCCTGGCGGGCTATCCTACAATGAGCAGTTCTTC. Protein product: CASSLPGGLSYNEQFF.

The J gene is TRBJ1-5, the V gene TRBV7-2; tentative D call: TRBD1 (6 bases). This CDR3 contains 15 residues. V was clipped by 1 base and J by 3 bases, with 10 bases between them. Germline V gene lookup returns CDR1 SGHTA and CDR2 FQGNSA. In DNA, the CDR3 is TGTGCCAGCAGCTTAGTACAGGGTTCCAATCAGCCCCAGCATTTT. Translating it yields CASSLVQGSNQPQHF.

The CDR3 here is CASRPGIGNIQYF. The CDR3 nucleotides are TGTGCCAGCAGACCCGGGATTGGGAACATTCAGTACTTC. The V and J genes are TRBV27 and TRBJ2-4, with D perhaps TRBD2 (5 bases). Trimming left V 6 bases short and J 7 bases short, with 13 bases between. CDR3 size: 13 residues. In germline, CDR1 is MNHEY, CDR2 SMNVEV (reference sequence).

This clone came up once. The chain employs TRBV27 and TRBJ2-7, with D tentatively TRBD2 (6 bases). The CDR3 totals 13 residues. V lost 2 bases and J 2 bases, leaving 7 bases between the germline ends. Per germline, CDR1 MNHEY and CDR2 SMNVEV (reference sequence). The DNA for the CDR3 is TGTGCCAGCAGTTTAGCGGGAACCTACGAGCAGTACTTC. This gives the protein CASSLAGTYEQYF.

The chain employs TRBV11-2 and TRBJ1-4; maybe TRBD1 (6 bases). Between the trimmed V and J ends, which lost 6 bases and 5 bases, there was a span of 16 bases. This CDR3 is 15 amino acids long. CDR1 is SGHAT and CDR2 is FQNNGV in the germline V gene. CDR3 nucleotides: TGTGCCAGCAGATCTCCCCGGGACAAGAATGAAAAACTGTTTTTT. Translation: CASRSPRDKNEKLFF. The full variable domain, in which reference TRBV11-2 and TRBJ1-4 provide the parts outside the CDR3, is EAGVAQSPRYKIIEKRQSVAFWCNPISGHATLYWYQQILGQGPKLLIQFQNNGVVDDSQLPKDRFSAERLKGVDSTLKIQPAKLEDSAVYLCASRSPRDKNEKLFFGSGTQLSVL.

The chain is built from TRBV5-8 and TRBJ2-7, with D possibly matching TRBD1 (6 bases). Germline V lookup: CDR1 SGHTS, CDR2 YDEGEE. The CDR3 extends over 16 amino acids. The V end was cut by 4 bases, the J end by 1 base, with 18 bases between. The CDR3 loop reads CASSPSGGRRSYEQYF. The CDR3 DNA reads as TGTGCCAGCAGCCCGTCTGGGGGCAGAAGGTCCTACGAGCAGTACTTC.

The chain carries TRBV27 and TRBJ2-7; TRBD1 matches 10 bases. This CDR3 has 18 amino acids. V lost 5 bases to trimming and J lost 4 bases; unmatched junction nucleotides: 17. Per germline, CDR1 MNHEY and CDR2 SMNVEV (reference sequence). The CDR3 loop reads CASSHHTRTGGVSYEQYF. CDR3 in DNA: TGTGCCAGCAGTCACCACACCCGGACAGGGGGGGTTAGTTACGAGCAGTACTTC.

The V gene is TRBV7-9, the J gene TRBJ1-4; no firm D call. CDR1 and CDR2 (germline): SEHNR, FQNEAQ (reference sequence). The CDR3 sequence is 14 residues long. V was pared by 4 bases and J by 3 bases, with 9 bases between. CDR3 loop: CASSSPGSNEKLFF. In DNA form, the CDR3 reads TGTGCCAGCAGCTCGCCGGGATCTAATGAAAAACTGTTTTTT.

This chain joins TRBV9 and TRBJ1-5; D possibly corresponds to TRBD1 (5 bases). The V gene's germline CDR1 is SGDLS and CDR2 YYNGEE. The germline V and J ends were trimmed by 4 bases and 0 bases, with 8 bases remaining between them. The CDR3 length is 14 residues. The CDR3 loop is CASSPGYSNQPQHF. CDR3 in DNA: TGTGCCAGCAGCCCAGGGTATAGCAATCAGCCCCAGCATTTT.

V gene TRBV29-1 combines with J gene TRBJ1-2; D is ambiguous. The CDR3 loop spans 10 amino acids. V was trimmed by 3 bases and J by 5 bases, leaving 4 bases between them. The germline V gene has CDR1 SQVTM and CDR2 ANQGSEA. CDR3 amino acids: CSVDEYGYTF. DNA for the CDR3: TGCAGCGTTGATGAGTATGGCTACACCTTC. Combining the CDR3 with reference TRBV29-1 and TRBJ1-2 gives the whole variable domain SAVISQKPSRDICQRGTSLTIQCQVDSQVTMMFWYRQQPGQSLTLIATANQGSEATYESGFVIDKFPISRPNLTFSTLTVSNMSPEDSSIYLCSVDEYGYTFGSGTRLTVV.

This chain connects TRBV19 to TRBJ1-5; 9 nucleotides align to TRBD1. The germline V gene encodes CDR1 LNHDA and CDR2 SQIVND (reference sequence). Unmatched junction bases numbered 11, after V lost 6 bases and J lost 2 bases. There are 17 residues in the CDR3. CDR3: CASRPRTGDKGNQPQHF. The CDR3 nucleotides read TGTGCCAGTAGACCTAGGACAGGGGACAAGGGCAATCAGCCCCAGCATTTT.

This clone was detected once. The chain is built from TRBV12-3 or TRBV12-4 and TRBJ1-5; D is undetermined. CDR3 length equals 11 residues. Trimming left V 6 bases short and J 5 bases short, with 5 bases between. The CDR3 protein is CASSPDQPQHF. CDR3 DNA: TGTGCCAGCAGCCCAGATCAGCCCCAGCATTTT.

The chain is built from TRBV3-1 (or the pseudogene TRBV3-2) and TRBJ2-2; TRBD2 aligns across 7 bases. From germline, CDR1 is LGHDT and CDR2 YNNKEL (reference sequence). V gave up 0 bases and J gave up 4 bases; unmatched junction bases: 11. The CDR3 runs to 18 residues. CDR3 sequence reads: CASSQEGDSGYFTGELFF. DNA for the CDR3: TGTGCCAGCAGCCAAGAGGGCGATAGCGGGTATTTCACCGGGGAGCTGTTTTTT.

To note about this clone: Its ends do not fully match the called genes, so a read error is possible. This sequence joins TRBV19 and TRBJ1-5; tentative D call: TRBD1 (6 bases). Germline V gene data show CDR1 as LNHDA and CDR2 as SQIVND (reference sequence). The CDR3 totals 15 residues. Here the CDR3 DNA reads TGTGCCAGTAGTTTAGACAGGTTAAGCAATCAGCCCCAGCATTTT. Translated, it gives CASSLDRLSNQPQHF.

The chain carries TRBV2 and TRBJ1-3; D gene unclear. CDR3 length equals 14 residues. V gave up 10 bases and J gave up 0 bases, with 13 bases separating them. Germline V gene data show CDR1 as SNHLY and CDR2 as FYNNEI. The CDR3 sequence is CAIDTESSGNTIYF. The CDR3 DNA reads TGTGCCATCGATACAGAGAGCTCTGGAAACACCATATATTTT. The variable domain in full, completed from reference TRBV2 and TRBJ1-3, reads EPEVTQTPSHQVTQMGQEVILRCVPISNHLYFYWYRQILGQKVEFLVSFYNNEISEKSEIFDDQFSVERPDGSNFTLKIRSTKLEDSAMYFCAIDTESSGNTIYFGEGSWLTVV.

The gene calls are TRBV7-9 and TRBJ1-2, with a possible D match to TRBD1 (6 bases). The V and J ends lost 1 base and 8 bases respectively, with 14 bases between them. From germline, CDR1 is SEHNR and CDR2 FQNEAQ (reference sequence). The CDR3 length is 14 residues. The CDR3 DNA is TGTGCCAGCAGCTTAGTAAAGTCAGGGGACGGCTACACCTTC. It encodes CASSLVKSGDGYTF.

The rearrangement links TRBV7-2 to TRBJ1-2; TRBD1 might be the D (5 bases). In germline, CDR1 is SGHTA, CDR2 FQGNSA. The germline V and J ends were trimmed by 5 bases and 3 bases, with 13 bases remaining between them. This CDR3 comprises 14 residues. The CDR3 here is CASSAPGYDYGYTF. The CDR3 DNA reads TGTGCCAGCAGCGCCCCAGGGTATGACTATGGCTACACCTTC.

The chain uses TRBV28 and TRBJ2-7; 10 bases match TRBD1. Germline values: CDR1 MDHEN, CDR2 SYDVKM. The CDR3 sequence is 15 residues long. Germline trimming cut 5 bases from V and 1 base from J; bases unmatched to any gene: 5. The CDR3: CASSRTGGGSYEQYF. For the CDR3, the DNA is TGTGCCAGCAGTCGGACAGGGGGAGGATCCTACGAGCAGTACTTC.

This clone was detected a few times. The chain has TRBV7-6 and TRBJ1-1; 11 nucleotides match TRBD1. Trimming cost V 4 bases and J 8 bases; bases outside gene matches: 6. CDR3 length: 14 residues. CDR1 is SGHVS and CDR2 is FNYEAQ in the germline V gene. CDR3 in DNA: TGTGCCAGCAGCTCCACCGGGACAGGGGGGGAAGCTTTCTTT. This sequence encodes CASSSTGTGGEAFF.

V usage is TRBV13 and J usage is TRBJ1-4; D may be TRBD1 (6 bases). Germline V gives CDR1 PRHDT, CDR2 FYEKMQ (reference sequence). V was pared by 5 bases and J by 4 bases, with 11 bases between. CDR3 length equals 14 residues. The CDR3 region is CASSQGRINEKLFF. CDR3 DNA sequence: TGTGCCAGCAGCCAGGGGCGGATTAATGAAAAACTGTTTTTT.

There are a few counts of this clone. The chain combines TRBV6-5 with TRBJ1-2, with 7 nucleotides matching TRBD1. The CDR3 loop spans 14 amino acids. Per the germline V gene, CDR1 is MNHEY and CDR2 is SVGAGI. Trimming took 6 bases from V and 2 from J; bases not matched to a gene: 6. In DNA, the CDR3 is TGTGCCAGCAGAGAGACAGGGAACAACTATGGCTACACCTTC. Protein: CASRETGNNYGYTF.

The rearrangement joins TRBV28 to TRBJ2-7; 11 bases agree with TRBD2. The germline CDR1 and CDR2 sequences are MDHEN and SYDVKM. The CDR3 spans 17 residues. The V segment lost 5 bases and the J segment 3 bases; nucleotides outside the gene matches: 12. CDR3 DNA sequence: TGTGCCAGCAGTCACCAGTTGTTAGCGGGAGGGAACTACGAGCAGTACTTC. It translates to CASSHQLLAGGNYEQYF.

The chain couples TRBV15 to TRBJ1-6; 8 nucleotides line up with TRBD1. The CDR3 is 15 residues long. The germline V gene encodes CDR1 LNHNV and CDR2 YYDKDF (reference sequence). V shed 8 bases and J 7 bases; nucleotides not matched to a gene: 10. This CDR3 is CATPKRTGPNSPLHF. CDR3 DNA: TGTGCCACCCCCAAAAGGACAGGGCCAAATTCACCCCTCCACTTT.

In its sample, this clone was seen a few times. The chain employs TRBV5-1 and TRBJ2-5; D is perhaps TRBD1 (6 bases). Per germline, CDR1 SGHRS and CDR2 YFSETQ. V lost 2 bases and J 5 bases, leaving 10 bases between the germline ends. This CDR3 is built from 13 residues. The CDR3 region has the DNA TGCGCCAGCAGCTTAGGGGGAGCGGAGACCCAGTACTTC. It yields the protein CASSLGGAETQYF.

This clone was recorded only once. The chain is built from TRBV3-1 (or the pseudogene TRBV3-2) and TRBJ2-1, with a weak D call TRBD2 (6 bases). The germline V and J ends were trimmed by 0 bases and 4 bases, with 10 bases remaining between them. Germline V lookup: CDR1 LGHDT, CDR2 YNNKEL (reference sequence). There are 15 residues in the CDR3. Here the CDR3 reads CASSQDAAGYNEQFF. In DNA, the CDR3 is TGTGCCAGCAGCCAAGACGCGGCGGGATACAATGAGCAGTTCTTC.

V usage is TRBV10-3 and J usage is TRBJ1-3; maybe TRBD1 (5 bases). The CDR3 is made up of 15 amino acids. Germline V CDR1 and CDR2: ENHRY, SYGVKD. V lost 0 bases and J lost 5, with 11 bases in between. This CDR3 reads CAISESGGSRNTIYF. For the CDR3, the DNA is TGTGCCATCAGTGAGTCGGGGGGAAGTAGAAACACCATATATTTT.

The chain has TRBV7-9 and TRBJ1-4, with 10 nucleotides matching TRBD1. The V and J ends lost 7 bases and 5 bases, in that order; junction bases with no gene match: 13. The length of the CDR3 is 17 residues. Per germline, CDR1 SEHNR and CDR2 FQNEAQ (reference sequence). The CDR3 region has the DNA TGTGCCAGCACCAGACAGGGGGCGTTAGGGAGAAATGAAAAACTGTTTTTT. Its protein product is CASTRQGALGRNEKLFF.

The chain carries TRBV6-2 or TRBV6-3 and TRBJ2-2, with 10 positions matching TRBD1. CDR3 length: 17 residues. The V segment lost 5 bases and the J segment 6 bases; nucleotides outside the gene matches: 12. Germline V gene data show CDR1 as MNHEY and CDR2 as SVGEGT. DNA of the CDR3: TGTGCCAGCAGTACCAACCCCGGGACAGGGGTCGCCGGGGAGCTGTTTTTT. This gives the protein CASSTNPGTGVAGELFF.

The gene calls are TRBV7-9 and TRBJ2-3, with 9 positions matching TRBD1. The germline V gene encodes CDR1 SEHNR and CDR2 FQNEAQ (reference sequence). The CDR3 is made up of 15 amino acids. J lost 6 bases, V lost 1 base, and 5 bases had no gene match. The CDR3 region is CASSLVGQGPDTQYF. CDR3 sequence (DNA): TGTGCCAGCAGCTTAGTGGGACAGGGCCCCGATACGCAGTATTTT.

The DNA for the CDR3 is TGTGCCAGCAGAGCCACGGGTGGCTACACCTTC. Residues: CASRATGGYTF. The V gene is TRBV25-1, the J gene TRBJ1-2; D unclear. The V and J ends lost 6 bases and 7 bases respectively, with 9 bases between them. The CDR3 is made up of 11 amino acids. Germline CDR1 and CDR2: MGHDK and SYGVNS.